Below are 10 T cell receptor beta chains sequenced from a single sample in a study of blood T cells in healthy people across ages. A second PCR, run for roughly 7 to 11 cycles, used a sample-barcoded 5' primer plus a J-beta primer mix. In TCRdb, the 5' RACE reads were re-called with MiXCR into one record per CDR3 protein. Of around 780,000 distinct CDR3 sequences in the sample, roughly three fifths were seen once. Material for sequencing was blood. All receptors come from a man aged 35 to 55 in good health.

The gene calls are TRBV5-6 and TRBJ2-7; D ambiguous. Germline CDR1 is SGHDT and CDR2 is YYEEEE. The CDR3 has 12 residues. V was clipped by 3 bases and J by 2 bases, with 6 bases between them. Written as DNA, the CDR3 is TGTGCCAGCAGCTCGTCCACCTACGAGCAGTACTTC. Amino acids: CASSSSTYEQYF.

This clonotype was seen a handful of times. The J gene is TRBJ2-1, the V gene TRBV5-1; D not certain. Germline CDR1 reads SGHRS; CDR2 reads YFSETQ. The CDR3 is 15 amino acids. V lost 0 bases to trimming and J lost 5 bases, with 12 bases between them. CDR3 coding DNA: TGCGCCAGCAGCTTGGCCTTGGACGGAAACAATGAGCAGTTCTTC. It codes for CASSLALDGNNEQFF. Looking up the rest from reference TRBV5-1 and TRBJ2-1 gives the full variable domain: KAGVTQTPRYLIKTRGQQVTLSCSPISGHRSVSWYQQTPGQGLQFLFEYFSETQRNKGNFPGRFSGRQFSNSRSEMNVSTLELGDSALYLCASSLALDGNNEQFFGPGTRLTVL.

CDR3 coding DNA: TGCAGTCAAACGGGACAGGTTGTGGGGACCCAGTACTTC. Translated, it gives CSQTGQVVGTQYF. The V gene is TRBV20-1, the J gene TRBJ2-5; 8 bases align to TRBD1. The CDR3 totals 13 residues. The V segment lost 8 bases and the J segment 7 bases; nucleotides outside the gene matches: 12. Looked up from germline, CDR1 is DFQATT and CDR2 is SNEGSKA (reference sequence).

This clonotype was counted between two and nine times. CDR3 loop: CASSTWPRDPVTQYF. The CDR3, as DNA: TGTGCCAGCAGCACGTGGCCGCGGGATCCCGTTACGCAGTATTTT. V usage is TRBV7-2 and J usage is TRBJ2-3; tentatively, D is TRBD2 (6 bases). The V and J ends lost 5 bases and 8 bases respectively, with 20 bases between them. This CDR3 has 15 residues. Germline loops: CDR1 SGHTA, CDR2 FQGNSA.

This sequence joins TRBV7-2 and TRBJ2-5, with 10 positions matching TRBD2. Germline-derived CDR1 and CDR2 are SGHTA and FQGNSA. V trimming: 3 bases; J trimming: 5 bases; junction bases outside the gene matches: 9. The CDR3 totals 16 residues. The DNA for the CDR3 is TGTGCCAGCAGCTTCAGCGGGAGGGCCGGTACGGAGACCCAGTACTTC. Residues: CASSFSGRAGTETQYF.

This chain joins TRBV10-3 and TRBJ2-3, with D possibly TRBD2 on 5 matching bases. CDR1 is ENHRY and CDR2 is SYGVKD in the germline V gene. The CDR3 covers 15 residues. The V end lost 2 bases, the J end lost 1 base, and 10 bases lay between the germline ends. The CDR3 DNA is TGTGCCATCAGTGAGGTCCGGACTCGCACAGATACGCAGTATTTT. This translates into CAISEVRTRTDTQYF.

The gene calls are TRBV12-3 or TRBV12-4 and TRBJ2-7; D is perhaps TRBD2 (6 bases). V lost 3 bases, J lost 4 bases, and 10 bases lay in between. The CDR3 is made up of 13 amino acids. CDR3 region: CASSLTRPYEQYF. As DNA, the CDR3 is TGTGCCAGCAGTTTGACTAGGCCGTACGAGCAGTACTTC.

The DNA for the CDR3 is TGTGCCAGCAGCCAAGGGCACAGGGGGGAAAACATTCAGTACTTC. Translating gives CASSQGHRGENIQYF. J is TRBJ2-7 and V is TRBV14; TRBD1 matches at 8 bases. Near its end, the DNA agrees better with TRBJ2-4, so the J call may be wrong. The length of the CDR3 is 15 residues. Germline-derived CDR1 and CDR2 are SGHDN and FVKESK.

The chain employs TRBV7-2 and TRBJ2-5; 7 bases map to TRBD2. Germline-derived CDR1 and CDR2 are SGHTA and FQGNSA. Trimming cost V 5 bases and J 5 bases; bases outside gene matches: 11. The CDR3 has 15 amino acids. As DNA, the CDR3 is TGTGCCAGCAGCCTAGGACCCAGAGCGGGGGAGACCCAGTACTTC. This gives the protein CASSLGPRAGETQYF.

V and J are TRBV5-1 and TRBJ2-1; 12 bases map to TRBD2. Trimming removed 4 bases from V and 4 bases from J; junction bases left unmatched: 9. Germline values: CDR1 SGHRS, CDR2 YFSETQ. The CDR3 loop spans 17 amino acids. CDR3 coding DNA: TGCGCCAGCAGCCACAGGACTAGCGGGACAAATTACAATGAGCAGTTCTTC. As protein: CASSHRTSGTNYNEQFF.